Below are 18 T cell receptor beta chains sequenced from a single sample in a study of cytomegalovirus exposure and HLA in healthy donors. Profiled with immunoSEQ multiplex PCR; TCRdb holds only in-frame clones, not every one. The sample records almost 65,000 clones, around 89% being singletons. Sequenced material: PBMCs. These receptors were obtained from a woman between 18 and 29 years old in good health and CMV-seronegative.

J is TRBJ2-1 and V is TRBV6-5, with a possible D match to TRBD1 (5 bases). CDR1 and CDR2 from the germline V gene are MNHEY and SVGAGI. V was pared by 4 bases and J by 4 bases, with 11 bases between. The CDR3 consists of 14 residues. The CDR3 sequence: CASSSPQGYNEQFF. The CDR3 bases are TGTGCCAGCAGTTCACCCCAGGGTTACAATGAGCAGTTCTTC.

The chain carries TRBV11-2 and TRBJ2-3, with 10 bases fitting TRBD2. V lost 8 bases to trimming and J lost 3 bases; unmatched junction nucleotides: 5. Germline V gives CDR1 SGHAT, CDR2 FQNNGV. The CDR3 extends over 14 amino acids. The DNA of the CDR3 is TGTGCCAGCGAAGTTAGCGGGGGGACAGATACGCAGTATTTT. Translating it yields CASEVSGGTDTQYF. The variable domain in full, completed from reference TRBV11-2 and TRBJ2-3, reads EAGVAQSPRYKIIEKRQSVAFWCNPISGHATLYWYQQILGQGPKLLIQFQNNGVVDDSQLPKDRFSAERLKGVDSTLKIQPAKLEDSAVYLCASEVSGGTDTQYFGPGTRLTVL.

The chain is built from TRBV12-1 and TRBJ1-1; TRBD1, as called in the table, went unchecked against the DNA. TRBV12-1 is a recognized pseudogene. The CDR3 consists of 18 residues. CDR3 in DNA: TGTGCCAGCCATCCGGCAGGGTTTAATCTAACAATCTTCACTGAAGCTTTCTTT. Translation gives CASHPAGFNLTIFTEAFF.

V usage is TRBV9 and J usage is TRBJ1-3, with D hard to call. From germline, CDR1 is SGDLS and CDR2 YYNGEE. Trimming shortened V by 0 bases and J by 5 bases, and 15 bases separated the two germline ends. The CDR3 has 16 residues. The CDR3 DNA sequence: TGTGCCAGCAGCGTAGCTGACGAGGCAGCGCGAAACACCATATATTTT. Its translation: CASSVADEAARNTIYF.

V usage is TRBV9 and J usage is TRBJ1-2; a weak D match, TRBD1 (5 bases). This CDR3 comprises 16 residues. The germline V gene has CDR1 SGDLS and CDR2 YYNGEE. Between the trimmed V and J ends, which lost 0 bases and 7 bases, there was a span of 19 bases. The CDR3 loop reads CASSVVTPLGLSGYTF. The CDR3 nucleotides are TGTGCCAGCAGCGTAGTTACCCCTTTGGGGCTTTCTGGCTACACCTTC.

This chain connects TRBV5-1 to TRBJ1-2; 8 nucleotides align to TRBD1. CDR3 length equals 15 residues. The V gene's germline CDR1 is SGHRS and CDR2 YFSETQ. The J segment lost 7 bases and the V segment lost 3 bases, leaving 11 bases of the junction unmatched. CDR3: CASSWNPGGESGYTF. The CDR3 DNA reads as TGCGCCAGCAGCTGGAACCCAGGGGGCGAGAGTGGCTACACCTTC.

The chain recombines TRBV27 with TRBJ2-1, with 11 bases matching TRBD2. The V gene end was trimmed by 7 bases and the J gene end by 5 bases; junction bases not matched to a gene: 16. Germline CDR1 is MNHEY and CDR2 is SMNVEV (reference sequence). The CDR3 has 18 residues. CDR3 coding DNA: TGTGCCAGCACCGACTACCGGACTAGCGGGTCGGCGAACAATGAGCAGTTCTTC. Translating gives CASTDYRTSGSANNEQFF.

The chain joins TRBV29-1 to TRBJ1-2; TRBD1 might be the D (6 bases). Looked up from germline, CDR1 is SQVTM and CDR2 is ANQGSEA. Trimming cost V 8 bases and J 7 bases, with 26 bases left between them. This CDR3 spans 15 amino acids. CDR3 region: CSITIGARGFSGYTF. CDR3 nucleotides: TGCAGCATCACCATCGGGGCCAGGGGATTTAGTGGCTACACCTTC.

This clone was observed a single time. This chain connects TRBV7-2 to TRBJ2-7, with D tentatively TRBD1 (5 bases). This CDR3 spans 13 amino acids. V lost 7 bases to trimming and J lost 1 base, with 11 bases between them. Germline V gene sequence: CDR1 SGHTA, CDR2 FQGNSA. The CDR3: CASKVRQSYEQYF. The CDR3 bases are TGTGCCAGCAAAGTTCGACAGTCCTACGAGCAGTACTTC.

The chain combines TRBV30 with TRBJ1-3; tentative D call: TRBD1 (5 bases). Germline V gene data show CDR1 as GTSNPN and CDR2 as SVGIG (reference sequence). CDR3 length: 14 amino acids. Trimming took off 0 bases at V and 4 bases at J, with 10 bases between the two ends. The CDR3 here is CAWSVAQVGNTIYF. CDR3 nucleotide sequence: TGTGCCTGGAGTGTAGCACAGGTGGGAAACACCATATATTTT.

Only a few counts were recorded for this clone. CDR3 in amino acids: CASSGGEGETQYF. CDR3 DNA: TGCGCCAGCAGCGGAGGGGAAGGGGAGACCCAGTACTTC. The rearrangement joins TRBV5-1 to TRBJ2-5, with a possible D match to TRBD2 (6 bases). Trimming removed 4 bases from V and 5 bases from J, with 12 bases in between. The CDR3 extends over 13 amino acids. The germline gives CDR1 SGHRS, CDR2 YFSETQ. The complete variable domain, with remaining parts taken from reference TRBV5-1 and TRBJ2-5, reads KAGVTQTPRYLIKTRGQQVTLSCSPISGHRSVSWYQQTPGQGLQFLFEYFSETQRNKGNFPGRFSGRQFSNSRSEMNVSTLELGDSALYLCASSGGEGETQYFGPGTRLLVL.

V gene TRBV15 combines with J gene TRBJ2-6, with 8 bases lining up with TRBD1. The junction had 1 base not matched to a gene; V was cut back by 6 bases and J by 0 bases. Germline CDR1 reads LNHNV; CDR2 reads YYDKDF (reference sequence). The CDR3 is 15 residues long. In nucleotides, the CDR3 is TGTGCCACCAGTACAGGGGGCTCTGGGGCCAACGTCCTGACTTTC. Protein sequence: CATSTGGSGANVLTF.

V and J are TRBV11-2 and TRBJ1-2; D possibly corresponds to TRBD1 (5 bases). The CDR3 extends over 13 amino acids. V was trimmed by 2 bases and J by 5 bases, leaving 9 bases between them. Germline CDR1 and CDR2: SGHAT and FQNNGV. The CDR3 nucleotides are TGTGCCAGCAGCTTACCTCAGGGATATGGCTACACCTTC. Protein sequence: CASSLPQGYGYTF.

In nucleotides, the CDR3 is TGTGCCAGCAGTTCACCCGGTTCGACAGGGCGAGAGACCCAGTACTTC. Protein product: CASSSPGSTGRETQYF. The gene calls are TRBV28 and TRBJ2-5; 7 bases agree with TRBD1. CDR3 length equals 16 residues. After removal of 4 bases from V and 4 bases from J, the junction contained 12 bases not matched to a gene. Per germline, CDR1 MDHEN and CDR2 SYDVKM.

The gene calls are TRBV11-2 and TRBJ2-5; 8 bases align to TRBD2. Germline V lookup: CDR1 SGHAT, CDR2 FQNNGV. The V and J ends lost 4 bases and 5 bases, in that order; junction bases with no gene match: 12. The CDR3 runs 16 residues. The CDR3 DNA sequence: TGTGCCAGCAGCTCTGTCGCGGGACTAGGAGGGGAGACCCAGTACTTC. This codes for CASSSVAGLGGETQYF. The whole variable domain, remainder taken from reference TRBV11-2 and TRBJ2-5, is EAGVAQSPRYKIIEKRQSVAFWCNPISGHATLYWYQQILGQGPKLLIQFQNNGVVDDSQLPKDRFSAERLKGVDSTLKIQPAKLEDSAVYLCASSSVAGLGGETQYFGPGTRLLVL.

The chain recombines TRBV2 with TRBJ1-1; D is ambiguous. The CDR3 sequence is 13 residues long. V was cut by 4 bases and J by 3 bases, with 9 bases left in between. Germline assignment: CDR1 SNHLY and CDR2 FYNNEI. CDR3 DNA: TGTGCCAGCAGTGTCGGGGAGGACACTGAAGCTTTCTTT. This sequence encodes CASSVGEDTEAFF.

This chain links TRBV11-2 with TRBJ2-1; D unclear. V lost 1 base, J lost 6 bases, and 10 bases lay in between. The CDR3 totals 14 residues. Germline values: CDR1 SGHAT, CDR2 FQNNGV. The CDR3 region is CASSLAGSLNEQFF. The CDR3 bases are TGTGCCAGCAGCTTAGCGGGTAGCCTCAATGAGCAGTTCTTC.

The chain combines TRBV2 with TRBJ1-6; weak D call: TRBD1 (5 bases). The ends were cut back, 3 bases at V and 9 bases at J, with 15 bases in the middle. CDR1 and CDR2 from the germline V gene are SNHLY and FYNNEI. The length of the CDR3 is 15 residues. In nucleotides, the CDR3 is TGTGCCAGCAGTGACCGACAGTCCGTCTCTTCACCCCTCCACTTT. Protein product: CASSDRQSVSSPLHF.